The source of this T cell receptor (beta chain) is a study of blood T cell repertoires in COVID-19. Study-wide context: Samples of COVID-19 (acute and convalescent) were obtained from the United States, Italy and Spain. Sources were T cells, B-cell-depleted T cells, or PBMCs; the material itself was cDNA or gDNA.

In the original analysis: Estimation of nucleated cell counts was performed using reference gene primer amplification. Using immunoSEQ multiplex PCR, the repertoire was profiled, and TCRdb retains in-frame clones only, with some absent. The DNA was the basis for D and trimming; V, J and clone size are from that table. Of around 82,000 clones listed, roughly 90% are singletons. Germline V gene data show CDR1 as LGHNA and CDR2 as YSLEER. J was trimmed by 0 bases and V by 2 bases; bases with no gene match: 10. The CDR3 is made up of 19 amino acids. The material sequenced was peripheral blood. The sequence derives from a man in his 70s with active or convalescent COVID-19. The chain joins TRBV4-3 to TRBJ2-1, with TRBD2 identical over 10 bases. The chain's CDR3 is CASSQQLAGGPSSYNEQFF. The CDR3 nucleotides are TGCGCCAGCAGCCAACAATTAGCGGGGGGTCCGAGCTCCTACAATGAGCAGTTCTTC.